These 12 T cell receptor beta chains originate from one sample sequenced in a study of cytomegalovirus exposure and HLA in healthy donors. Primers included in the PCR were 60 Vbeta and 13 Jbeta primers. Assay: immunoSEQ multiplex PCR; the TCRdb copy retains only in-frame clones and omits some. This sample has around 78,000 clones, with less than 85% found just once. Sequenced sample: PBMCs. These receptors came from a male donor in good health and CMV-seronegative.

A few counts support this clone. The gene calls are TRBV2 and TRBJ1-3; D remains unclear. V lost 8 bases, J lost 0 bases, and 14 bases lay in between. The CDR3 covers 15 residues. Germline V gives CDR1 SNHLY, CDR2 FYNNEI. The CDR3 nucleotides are TGTGCCAGCGAGAGACCGCGGAGCTCTGGAAACACCATATATTTT. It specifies CASERPRSSGNTIYF.

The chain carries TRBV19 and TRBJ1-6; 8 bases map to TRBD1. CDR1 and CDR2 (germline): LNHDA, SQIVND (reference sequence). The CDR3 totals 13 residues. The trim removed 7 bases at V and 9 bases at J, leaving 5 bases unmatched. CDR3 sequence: CASKGQGASPLHF. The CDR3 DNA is TGTGCCAGTAAGGGTCAGGGGGCTTCACCCCTCCACTTT.

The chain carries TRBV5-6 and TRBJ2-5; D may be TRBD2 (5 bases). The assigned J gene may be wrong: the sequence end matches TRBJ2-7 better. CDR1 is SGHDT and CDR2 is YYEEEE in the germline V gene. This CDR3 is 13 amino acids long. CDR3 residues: CASSASRTAEQYF. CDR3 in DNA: TGTGCCAGCAGCGCCTCTCGGACTGCCGAGCAGTACTTC.

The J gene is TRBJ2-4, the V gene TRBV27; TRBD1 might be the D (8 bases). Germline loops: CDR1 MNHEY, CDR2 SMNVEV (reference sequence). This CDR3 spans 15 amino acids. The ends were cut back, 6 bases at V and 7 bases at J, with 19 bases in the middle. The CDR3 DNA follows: TGTGCCAGCAGCCAAACAGGGGGAGGGTTGAACATTCAGTACTTC. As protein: CASSQTGGGLNIQYF.

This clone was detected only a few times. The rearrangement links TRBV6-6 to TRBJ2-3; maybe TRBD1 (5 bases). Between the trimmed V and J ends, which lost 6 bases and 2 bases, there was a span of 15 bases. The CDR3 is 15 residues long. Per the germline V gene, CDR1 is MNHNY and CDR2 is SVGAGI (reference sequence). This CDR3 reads CASSDGWGNTDTQYF. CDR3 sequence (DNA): TGTGCCAGCAGCGATGGGTGGGGCAACACAGATACGCAGTATTTT.

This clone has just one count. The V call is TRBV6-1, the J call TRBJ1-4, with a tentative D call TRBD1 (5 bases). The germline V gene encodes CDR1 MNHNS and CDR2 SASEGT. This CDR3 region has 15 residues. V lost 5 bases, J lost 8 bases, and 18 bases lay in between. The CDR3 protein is CASSSPTAGLEKLFF. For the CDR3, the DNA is TGTGCCAGCAGTTCCCCGACGGCAGGGTTGGAAAAACTGTTTTTT.

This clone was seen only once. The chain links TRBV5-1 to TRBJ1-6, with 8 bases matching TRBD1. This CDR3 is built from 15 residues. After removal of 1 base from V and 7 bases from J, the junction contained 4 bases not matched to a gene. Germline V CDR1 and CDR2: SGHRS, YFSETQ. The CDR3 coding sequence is TGCGCCAGCAGCTTGAGGGACAGGTTAAATTCACCCCTCCACTTT. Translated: CASSLRDRLNSPLHF.

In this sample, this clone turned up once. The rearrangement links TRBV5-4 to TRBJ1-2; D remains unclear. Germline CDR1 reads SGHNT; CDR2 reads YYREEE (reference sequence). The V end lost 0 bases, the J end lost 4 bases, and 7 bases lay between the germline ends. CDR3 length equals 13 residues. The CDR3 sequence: CASSLAGTYGYTF. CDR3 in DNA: TGTGCCAGCAGCTTGGCAGGAACCTATGGCTACACCTTC.

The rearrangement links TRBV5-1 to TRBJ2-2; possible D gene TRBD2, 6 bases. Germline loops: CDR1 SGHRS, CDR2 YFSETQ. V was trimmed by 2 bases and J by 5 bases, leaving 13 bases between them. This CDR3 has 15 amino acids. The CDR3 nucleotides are TGCGCCAGCAGCTTTAGCGGAGGCCGTACCGGGGAGCTGTTTTTT. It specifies CASSFSGGRTGELFF. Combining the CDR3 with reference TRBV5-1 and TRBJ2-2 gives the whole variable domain KAGVTQTPRYLIKTRGQQVTLSCSPISGHRSVSWYQQTPGQGLQFLFEYFSETQRNKGNFPGRFSGRQFSNSRSEMNVSTLELGDSALYLCASSFSGGRTGELFFGEGSRLTVL.

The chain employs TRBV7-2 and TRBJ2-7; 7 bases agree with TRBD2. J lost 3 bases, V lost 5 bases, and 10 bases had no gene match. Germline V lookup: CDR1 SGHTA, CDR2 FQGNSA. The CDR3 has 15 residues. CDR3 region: CASSPRRGVFYEQYF. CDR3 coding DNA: TGTGCCAGCAGCCCTCGACGGGGGGTGTTCTACGAGCAGTACTTC.

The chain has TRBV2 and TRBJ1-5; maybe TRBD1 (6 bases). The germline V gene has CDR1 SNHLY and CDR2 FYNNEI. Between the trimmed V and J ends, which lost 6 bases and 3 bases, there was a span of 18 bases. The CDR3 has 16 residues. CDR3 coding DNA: TGTGCCAGCAGCCTTAACAGGGTCAATTTCAATCAGCCCCAGCATTTT. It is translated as CASSLNRVNFNQPQHF. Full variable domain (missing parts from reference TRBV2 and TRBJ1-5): EPEVTQTPSHQVTQMGQEVILRCVPISNHLYFYWYRQILGQKVEFLVSFYNNEISEKSEIFDDQFSVERPDGSNFTLKIRSTKLEDSAMYFCASSLNRVNFNQPQHFGDGTRLSIL.

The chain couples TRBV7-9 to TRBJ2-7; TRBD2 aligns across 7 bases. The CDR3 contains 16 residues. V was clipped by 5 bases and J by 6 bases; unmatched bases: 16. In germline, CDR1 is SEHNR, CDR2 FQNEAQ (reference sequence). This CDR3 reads CASSPQASGISGEQYF. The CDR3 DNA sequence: TGTGCCAGCAGCCCCCAGGCGAGCGGGATTTCGGGCGAGCAGTACTTC.